The 32 T cell receptor beta chains below all came from one sample that was sequenced in a study of beta chain features in type 1 diabetes. All of the isolated RNA was reverse transcribed, so expressed TCRB transcripts were sequenced. The table came from immunoSEQ multiplex PCR; TCRdb's copy has only in-frame clones and leaves some out. The data show some 410,000 clones, around 13% seen once. The source material was naive CD4+ T cells from blood. The receptors stem from a man aged 25 to 45 in good health.

This chain's CDR3 is CSVEVEYFTDTQYF. The CDR3 DNA reads TGCAGCGTTGAAGTCGAATACTTCACAGATACGCAGTATTTT. This chain joins TRBV29-1 and TRBJ2-3; D remains ambiguous. The CDR3 covers 14 residues. CDR1 and CDR2 (germline): SQVTM, ANQGSEA. V gave up 1 base and J gave up 2 bases, with 10 bases separating them.

This chain uses TRBV6-5 with TRBJ2-3; the D gene is possibly TRBD1 (5 bases). The V gene lost 1 base and the J gene lost 1 base, with 9 bases spanning the gap. Germline lookup yields CDR1 MNHEY and CDR2 SVGAGI. The CDR3 sequence is 15 residues long. CDR3 bases: TGTGCCAGCAGTTACTTCCTGACAGGCACAGATACGCAGTATTTT. Protein product: CASSYFLTGTDTQYF.

Remarks on this clone: The junction departs from the called germline gene at one end, perhaps through a read error. The rearrangement joins TRBV29-1 to TRBJ1-1; 7 nucleotides agree with TRBD1. Germline values: CDR1 SQVTM, CDR2 ANQGSEA. The CDR3 is 10 amino acids. CDR3 bases: TGCAGCGTTGGGGGGGACAGCCGGGTATTT. The encoded protein is CSVGGDSRVF.

This chain connects TRBV6-5 to TRBJ2-5; possibly TRBD2 for D (5 bases). The V end was cut by 6 bases, the J end by 5 bases, with 16 bases between. The CDR3 contains 14 residues. CDR1 MNHEY and CDR2 SVGAGI come from the germline V gene. Written as DNA, the CDR3 is TGTGCCAGCAGGAGAGACGCGGGTCGGGAGACCCAGTACTTC. It codes for CASRRDAGRETQYF.

The chain uses TRBV2 and TRBJ2-4; D tentatively fits TRBD1 or TRBD2 (6 bases each). CDR1 is SNHLY, CDR2 FYNNEI, per germline. This CDR3 spans 15 amino acids. V was clipped by 6 bases and J by 0 bases, with 12 bases between them. This chain's CDR3 is CASRAGQLAKNIQYF. The CDR3 coding sequence is TGTGCCAGCAGGGCGGGACAACTAGCCAAAAACATTCAGTACTTC. Using reference TRBV2 and TRBJ2-4 for the parts outside the CDR3, the full variable domain is EPEVTQTPSHQVTQMGQEVILRCVPISNHLYFYWYRQILGQKVEFLVSFYNNEISEKSEIFDDQFSVERPDGSNFTLKIRSTKLEDSAMYFCASRAGQLAKNIQYFGAGTRLSVL.

This clone was counted a few times. The chain joins TRBV4-3 to TRBJ2-4, with D unclear. The germline V gene has CDR1 LGHNA and CDR2 YSLEER. V lost 4 bases to trimming and J lost 4 bases, with 11 bases between them. This CDR3 has 14 residues. CDR3 nucleotides: TGCGCCAGCAGCCCCCTTGGCAGAAAAAACATTCAGTACTTC. Translated, it gives CASSPLGRKNIQYF.

This clone has a handful of counts. CDR3 in amino acids: CASSKVAGGPSGETQYF. The CDR3 DNA sequence: TGTGCCAGCAGCAAAGTAGCGGGAGGGCCAAGTGGAGAGACCCAGTACTTC. The genes are TRBV21-1 and TRBJ2-5; no check of the table's D call, TRBD2, against the DNA was made. TRBV21-1 is a pseudogene segment. CDR3 size: 17 residues.

This chain's CDR3 is CASSLDSYEQYF. For the CDR3, the DNA is TGTGCCAGCAGTCTCGACTCCTACGAGCAGTACTTC. The chain has TRBV2 and TRBJ2-7; D is uncertain. The CDR3 consists of 12 residues. CDR1 and CDR2 from the germline V gene are SNHLY and FYNNEI. The ends were cut back, 5 bases at V and 0 bases at J, with 5 bases in the middle.

The chain has TRBV7-9 and TRBJ2-2, with D perhaps TRBD1 (5 bases). Trimming removed 6 bases at V and 1 base at J, with 9 bases between. CDR1 and CDR2 from the germline V gene are SEHNR and FQNEAQ (reference sequence). The CDR3 is 14 amino acids. The CDR3 region is CASRITGNTGELFF. CDR3 nucleotides: TGTGCCAGCAGGATAACAGGGAACACCGGGGAGCTGTTTTTT.

The sample holds a few counts of this clone. The V gene is TRBV18, the J gene TRBJ1-4, with D unclear. Trimming removed 0 bases at V and 8 bases at J, with 7 bases between. Germline V gives CDR1 KGHSH, CDR2 LQKENI. This CDR3 region has 13 residues. CDR3: CASSPPGGEKLFF. In nucleotides, the CDR3 is TGTGCCAGCTCACCACCCGGAGGAGAAAAACTGTTTTTT. Using reference TRBV18 and TRBJ1-4 for the parts outside the CDR3, the full variable domain is NAGVMQNPRHLVRRRGQEARLRCSPMKGHSHVYWYRQLPEEGLKFMVYLQKENIIDESGMPKERFSAEFPKEGPSILRIQQVVRGDSAAYFCASSPPGGEKLFFGSGTQLSVL.

This clone was recorded a few times. The chain links TRBV25-1 to TRBJ2-7, with no clear D. The germline V and J ends were trimmed by 6 bases and 6 bases, with 18 bases remaining between them. CDR3 length equals 14 residues. In germline, CDR1 is MGHDK, CDR2 SYGVNS. The CDR3 DNA sequence: TGTGCCAGCAGGGCAGTAGGGTGGGCGGCCGAGCAGTACTTC. Its translation is CASRAVGWAAEQYF.

This clone was seen a handful of times. The V gene is TRBV4-1, the J gene TRBJ2-5; 14 nucleotides match TRBD2. Germline CDR1 and CDR2: MGHRA and YSYEKL. The CDR3 covers 16 residues. V shed 6 bases, J shed 2 bases, and the junction held 5 bases outside the gene matches. The CDR3 spells CASRPGLAGGQETQYF. The CDR3 DNA sequence: TGCGCCAGCAGACCAGGACTAGCGGGGGGACAAGAGACCCAGTACTTC.

The chain links TRBV4-1 to TRBJ2-1; D possibly corresponds to TRBD2 (6 bases). CDR3 size: 17 residues. The germline V gene encodes CDR1 MGHRA and CDR2 YSYEKL. Trimming took 0 bases from V and 3 from J, leaving 15 bases between them. The CDR3 bases are TGCGCCAGCAGCCAAGATCAGATCCGGGGACTCTACAATGAGCAGTTCTTC. Protein product: CASSQDQIRGLYNEQFF.

The chain joins TRBV7-2 to TRBJ2-5; TRBD2 aligns across 13 bases. The length of the CDR3 is 16 residues. CDR1 and CDR2 from the germline V gene are SGHTA and FQGNSA. The J segment lost 4 bases and the V segment lost 5 bases, leaving 7 bases of the junction unmatched. Written as DNA, the CDR3 is TGTGCCAGCAGCGCCACTAGCGGGGGGGCCGGAGAGACCCAGTACTTC. This codes for CASSATSGGAGETQYF.

This clone was recorded only once. The chain recombines TRBV5-4 with TRBJ2-7, with TRBD1 as a possible D gene (7 bases). CDR3 length: 16 residues. Trimming took 4 bases from V and 0 from J, leaving 17 bases between them. The germline CDR1 and CDR2 sequences are SGHNT and YYREEE (reference sequence). The CDR3: CASSPGGTLSSYEQYF. The CDR3 DNA follows: TGTGCCAGCAGCCCAGGGGGGACGCTAAGCTCCTACGAGCAGTACTTC.

V and J are TRBV18 and TRBJ2-6; D may be TRBD1 (5 bases). V dropped 6 bases and J dropped 2 bases, with 23 bases sitting between them. This CDR3 is built from 19 residues. The germline V gene encodes CDR1 KGHSH and CDR2 LQKENI. The CDR3 DNA is TGTGCCAGCTCTTCAAAGGCCCAGGGCCCAACAACTGGGGCCAACGTCCTGACTTTC. Amino acids: CASSSKAQGPTTGANVLTF.

CDR3 nucleotide sequence: TGTGCCAGCACCCTAGGAGCGACCTCGAACACCGGGGAGCTGTTTTTT. Translating gives CASTLGATSNTGELFF. The chain carries TRBV9 and TRBJ2-2, with no clear D. This CDR3 has 16 residues. Trimming took off 6 bases at V and 0 bases at J, with 15 bases between the two ends. Germline CDR1 SGDLS, CDR2 YYNGEE.

This rearrangement joins TRBV11-2 to TRBJ1-6; 7 bases are shared with TRBD1. Germline V gene data show CDR1 as SGHAT and CDR2 as FQNNGV. After removal of 5 bases from V and 5 bases from J, the junction contained 3 bases not matched to a gene. This CDR3 has 14 amino acids. The CDR3 bases are TGTGCCAGCAGCCTGACAGGGAATAATTCACCCCTCCACTTT. This codes for CASSLTGNNSPLHF. Full variable domain (missing parts from reference TRBV11-2 and TRBJ1-6): EAGVAQSPRYKIIEKRQSVAFWCNPISGHATLYWYQQILGQGPKLLIQFQNNGVVDDSQLPKDRFSAERLKGVDSTLKIQPAKLEDSAVYLCASSLTGNNSPLHFGNGTRLTVT.

This clone appeared a few times. The J gene is TRBJ2-7, the V gene TRBV30; 7 bases fit TRBD2. The CDR3 has 14 amino acids. With V trimmed by 8 bases and J by 4 bases, 14 bases remained unmatched. CDR1 and CDR2 (germline): GTSNPN, SVGIG (reference sequence). As DNA, the CDR3 is TGTGCCGGCCCCGGGGCGGGAGATGTTTACGAGCAGTACGTC. It specifies CAGPGAGDVYEQYV.

This clone has just a few counts. V usage is TRBV5-1 and J usage is TRBJ2-7, with 8 bases matching TRBD1. The length of the CDR3 is 14 residues. The J segment lost 4 bases and the V segment lost 4 bases, leaving 7 bases of the junction unmatched. CDR1 SGHRS and CDR2 YFSETQ come from the germline V gene. The CDR3 reads CASSAGQGRYEQYF. Written as DNA, the CDR3 is TGCGCCAGCAGCGCCGGACAGGGTCGATACGAGCAGTACTTC.

This chain connects TRBV7-9 to TRBJ1-2; TRBD1 aligns across 9 bases. V was clipped by 5 bases and J by 6 bases; unmatched bases: 10. This CDR3 has 15 residues. Looked up from germline, CDR1 is SEHNR and CDR2 is FQNEAQ (reference sequence). CDR3 in amino acids: CASSEGQGSRHGYTF. CDR3 bases: TGTGCCAGCAGCGAGGGACAGGGCTCGCGCCATGGCTACACCTTC.

This clone has only a few counts. The chain is built from TRBV5-8 and TRBJ2-5; D gene ambiguous. The germline V gene has CDR1 SGHTS and CDR2 YDEGEE. The V gene lost 4 bases and the J gene lost 1 base, with 14 bases spanning the gap. The CDR3 sequence is 15 residues long. The CDR3 loop reads CASSPTGLAQETQYF. The DNA of the CDR3 is TGTGCCAGCAGCCCCACGGGTCTCGCCCAAGAGACCCAGTACTTC.

This clone appeared a few times. This chain joins TRBV29-1 and TRBJ1-1, with TRBD1 identical over 7 bases. CDR1 and CDR2 from the germline V gene are SQVTM and ANQGSEA. V trimming: 7 bases; J trimming: 3 bases; junction bases outside the gene matches: 5. The length of the CDR3 is 12 residues. CDR3 nucleotides: TGCAGCGCCGGGACAGATTACACTGAAGCTTTCTTT. Protein: CSAGTDYTEAFF.

The chain carries TRBV25-1 and TRBJ2-3; the D is unclear. This CDR3 spans 15 amino acids. CDR1 and CDR2 from the germline V gene are MGHDK and SYGVNS. V was trimmed by 5 bases and J by 3 bases, leaving 15 bases between them. CDR3 bases: TGTGCCAGCAGTCAAAACAAGGCTTGGACAGATACGCAGTATTTT. This encodes CASSQNKAWTDTQYF.

This sequence joins TRBV14 and TRBJ1-1; the D is unclear. V was cut by 4 bases and J by 0 bases, with 12 bases left in between. The CDR3 runs to 15 residues. CDR1 is SGHDN and CDR2 is FVKESK in the germline V gene. The CDR3 reads CASSLGPTVNTEAFF. CDR3 bases: TGTGCCAGCAGCCTCGGGCCCACCGTGAACACTGAAGCTTTCTTT. Supplemented by reference TRBV14 and TRBJ1-1, the full variable domain reads EAGVTQFPSHSVIEKGQTVTLRCDPISGHDNLYWYRRVMGKEIKFLLHFVKESKQDESGMPNNRFLAERTGGTYSTLKVQPAELEDSGVYFCASSLGPTVNTEAFFGQGTRLTVV.

The chain recombines TRBV29-1 with TRBJ1-2; the match to TRBD1 covers 8 bases. The length of the CDR3 is 14 residues. The ends lost 1 base at V and 7 bases at J; junction bases unmatched: 8. From germline, CDR1 is SQVTM and CDR2 ANQGSEA. This CDR3 is CSVEAFQGAVGYTF. In nucleotides, the CDR3 is TGCAGCGTTGAAGCATTCCAGGGGGCAGTTGGCTACACCTTC.

The chain links TRBV18 to TRBJ2-6; no definite D call. Germline V CDR1 and CDR2: KGHSH, LQKENI. The CDR3 is made up of 15 amino acids. Between the trimmed V and J ends, which lost 2 bases and 1 base, there was a span of 6 bases. Here the CDR3 reads CASSPSKSGANVLTF. In DNA form, the CDR3 reads TGTGCCAGCTCACCATCCAAGTCTGGGGCCAACGTCCTGACTTTC.

This clone was seen a handful of times. Other DNA sequences within the sample encode an identical CDR3. The chain recombines TRBV6-1 with TRBJ2-5; unclear D gene. Germline V CDR1 and CDR2: MNHNS, SASEGT. CDR3 length: 12 residues. Trimming took 0 bases from V and 5 from J, leaving 4 bases between them. The CDR3, as DNA: TGTGCCAGCAGTGAAGCAAGGGAGACCCAGTACTTC. Translation: CASSEARETQYF.

This clone has only a few counts. J is TRBJ2-7 and V is TRBV9; D not resolved. Germline values: CDR1 SGDLS, CDR2 YYNGEE. This CDR3 comprises 15 residues. V dropped 0 bases and J dropped 0 bases, with 10 bases sitting between them. The CDR3 nucleotides read TGTGCCAGCAGCGTAGGATCGAAAACCTCCTACGAGCAGTACTTC. Translation gives CASSVGSKTSYEQYF.

The V and J genes are TRBV4-3 and TRBJ2-3; D remains unclear. V lost 2 bases, J lost 3 bases, and 6 bases lay in between. This CDR3 comprises 13 residues. Germline V lookup: CDR1 LGHNA, CDR2 YSLEER. CDR3 in DNA: TGCGCCAGCAGCCAACGTAGGACAGATACGCAGTATTTT. Translated, it gives CASSQRRTDTQYF.

This clone was seen more than once but under ten times. V is TRBV7-2 and J is TRBJ2-4, with D tentatively TRBD2 (5 bases). The CDR3 has 15 residues. Germline-derived CDR1 and CDR2 are SGHTA and FQGNSA. Trimming took 5 bases from V and 0 from J, leaving 11 bases between them. The CDR3 DNA follows: TGTGCCAGCAGCCCAGCGGTGGTAGCCAAAAACATTCAGTACTTC. It yields the protein CASSPAVVAKNIQYF.

In its sample, this clone was seen a few times. This chain uses TRBV5-4 with TRBJ2-3; D possibly corresponds to TRBD2 (5 bases). Germline CDR1 reads SGHNT; CDR2 reads YYREEE (reference sequence). The ends were cut back, 4 bases at V and 0 bases at J, with 15 bases in the middle. The CDR3 has 16 residues. DNA of the CDR3: TGTGCCAGCAGCGGAAGGACGGACTCTAGCACAGATACGCAGTATTTT. The encoded protein is CASSGRTDSSTDTQYF.